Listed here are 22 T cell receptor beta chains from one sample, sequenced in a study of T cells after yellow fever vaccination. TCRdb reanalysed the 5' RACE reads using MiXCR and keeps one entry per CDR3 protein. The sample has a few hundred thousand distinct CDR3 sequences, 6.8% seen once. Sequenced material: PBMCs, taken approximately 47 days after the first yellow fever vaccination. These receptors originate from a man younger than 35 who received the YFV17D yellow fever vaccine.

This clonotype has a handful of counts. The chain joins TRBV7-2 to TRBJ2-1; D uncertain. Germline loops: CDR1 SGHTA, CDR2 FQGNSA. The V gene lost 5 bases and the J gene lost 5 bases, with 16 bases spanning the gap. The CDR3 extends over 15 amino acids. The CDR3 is CASSHPGRRHNEQFF. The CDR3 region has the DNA TGTGCCAGCAGCCATCCCGGTCGACGGCACAATGAGCAGTTCTTC.

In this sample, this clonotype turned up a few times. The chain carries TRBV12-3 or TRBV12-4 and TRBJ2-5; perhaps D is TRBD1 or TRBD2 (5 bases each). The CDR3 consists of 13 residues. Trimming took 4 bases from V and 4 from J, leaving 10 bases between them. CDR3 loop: CASSSRGSETQYF. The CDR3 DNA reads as TGTGCCAGCAGTTCCCGGGGCTCAGAGACCCAGTACTTC.

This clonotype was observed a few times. The CDR3: CASSLDRSNTEAFF. The CDR3 DNA sequence: TGTGCCAGCAGCCTCGACAGGTCGAACACTGAAGCTTTCTTT. The chain employs TRBV7-9 and TRBJ1-1, with D possibly being TRBD1 (6 bases). Germline CDR1 and CDR2: SEHNR and FQNEAQ (reference sequence). This CDR3 is 14 amino acids long. V was clipped by 5 bases and J by 1 base, with 11 bases between them.

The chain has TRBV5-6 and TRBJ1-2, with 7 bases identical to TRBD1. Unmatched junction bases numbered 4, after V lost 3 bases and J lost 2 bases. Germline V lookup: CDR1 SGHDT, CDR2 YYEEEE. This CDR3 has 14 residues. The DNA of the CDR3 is TGTGCCAGCAGCTGGGGCAGGGGGAACTATGGCTACACCTTC. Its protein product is CASSWGRGNYGYTF.

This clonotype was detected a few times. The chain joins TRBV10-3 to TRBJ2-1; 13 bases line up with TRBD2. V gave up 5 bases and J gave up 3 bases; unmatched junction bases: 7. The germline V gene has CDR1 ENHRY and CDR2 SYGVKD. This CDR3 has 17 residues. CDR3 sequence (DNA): TGTGCCATCAGTCTCGGGACTAGCGGGGAGGACTACAATGAGCAGTTCTTC. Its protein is CAISLGTSGEDYNEQFF.

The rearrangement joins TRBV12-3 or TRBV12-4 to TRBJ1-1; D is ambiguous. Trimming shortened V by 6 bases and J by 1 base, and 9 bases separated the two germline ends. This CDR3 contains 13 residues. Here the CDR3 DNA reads TGTGCCAGCAGCTCTCCTGCGAACACTGAAGCTTTCTTT. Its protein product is CASSSPANTEAFF.

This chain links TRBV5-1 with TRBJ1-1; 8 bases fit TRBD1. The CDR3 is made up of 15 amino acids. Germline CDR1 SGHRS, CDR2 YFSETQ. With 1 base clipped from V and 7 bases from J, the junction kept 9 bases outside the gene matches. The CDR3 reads CASSLWLTGANEAFF. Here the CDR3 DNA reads TGCGCCAGCAGCTTGTGGTTGACAGGGGCCAATGAAGCTTTCTTT.

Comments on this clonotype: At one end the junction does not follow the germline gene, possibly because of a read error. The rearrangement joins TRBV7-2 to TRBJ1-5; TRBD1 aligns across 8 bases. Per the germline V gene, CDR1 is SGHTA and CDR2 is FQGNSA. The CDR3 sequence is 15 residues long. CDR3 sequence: CASSLGQGANRPQHF. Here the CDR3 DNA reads TGTGCCAGCAGCTTGGGTCAGGGGGCGAATCGGCCCCAGCATTTT.

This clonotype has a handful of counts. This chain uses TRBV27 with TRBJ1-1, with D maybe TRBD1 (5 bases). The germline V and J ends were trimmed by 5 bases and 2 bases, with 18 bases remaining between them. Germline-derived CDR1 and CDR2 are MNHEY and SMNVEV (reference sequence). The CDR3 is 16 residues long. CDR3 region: CASSPYEGAVNTEAFF. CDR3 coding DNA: TGTGCCAGCAGTCCATACGAAGGGGCCGTAAACACTGAAGCTTTCTTT.

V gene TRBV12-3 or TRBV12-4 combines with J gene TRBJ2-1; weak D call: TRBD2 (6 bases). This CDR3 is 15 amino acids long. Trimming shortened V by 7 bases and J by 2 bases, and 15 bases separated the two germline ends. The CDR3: CASKVRDFAYNEQFF. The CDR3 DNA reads TGTGCCAGCAAGGTACGGGACTTCGCCTACAATGAGCAGTTCTTC.

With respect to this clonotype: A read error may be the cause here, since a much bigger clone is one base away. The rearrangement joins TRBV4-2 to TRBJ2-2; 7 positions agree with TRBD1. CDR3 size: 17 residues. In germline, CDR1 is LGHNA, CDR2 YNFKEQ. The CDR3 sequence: CASSQEVKGANTAELFF. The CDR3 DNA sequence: TGTGCCAGCAGCCAAGAGGTGAAGGGGGCGAACACCGCGGAGCTGTTTTTT.

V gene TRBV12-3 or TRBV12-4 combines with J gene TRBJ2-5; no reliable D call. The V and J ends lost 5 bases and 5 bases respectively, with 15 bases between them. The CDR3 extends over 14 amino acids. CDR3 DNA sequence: TGTGCCAGCAGTCCACTGACACCTAAGGAGACCCAGTACTTC. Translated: CASSPLTPKETQYF.

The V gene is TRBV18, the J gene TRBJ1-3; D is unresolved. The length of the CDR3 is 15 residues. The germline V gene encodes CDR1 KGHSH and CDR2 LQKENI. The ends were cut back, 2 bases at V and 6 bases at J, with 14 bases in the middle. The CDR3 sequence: CASSPFSEFANTIYF. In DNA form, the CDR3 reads TGTGCCAGCTCACCATTCAGCGAGTTTGCAAACACCATATATTTT.

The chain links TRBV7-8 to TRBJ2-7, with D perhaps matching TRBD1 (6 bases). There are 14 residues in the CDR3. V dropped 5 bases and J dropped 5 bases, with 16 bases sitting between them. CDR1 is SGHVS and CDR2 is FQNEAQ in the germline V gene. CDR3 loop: CASSPSWDTHEQYF. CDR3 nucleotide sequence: TGTGCCAGCAGCCCATCCTGGGACACCCACGAGCAGTACTTC.

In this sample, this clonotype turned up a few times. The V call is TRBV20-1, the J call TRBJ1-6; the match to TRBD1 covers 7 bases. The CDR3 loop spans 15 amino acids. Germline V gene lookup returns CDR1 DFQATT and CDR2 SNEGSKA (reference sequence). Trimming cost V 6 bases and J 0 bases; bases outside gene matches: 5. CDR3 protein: CSARDSHSYNSPLHF. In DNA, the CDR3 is TGCAGTGCACGGGACAGCCACTCCTATAATTCACCCCTCCACTTT.

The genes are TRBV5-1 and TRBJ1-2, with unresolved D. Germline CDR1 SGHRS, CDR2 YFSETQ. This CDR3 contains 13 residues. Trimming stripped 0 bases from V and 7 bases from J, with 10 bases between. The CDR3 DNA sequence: TGCGCCAGCAGCTTGGCGGAGCACGGTGGCTACACCTTC. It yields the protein CASSLAEHGGYTF.

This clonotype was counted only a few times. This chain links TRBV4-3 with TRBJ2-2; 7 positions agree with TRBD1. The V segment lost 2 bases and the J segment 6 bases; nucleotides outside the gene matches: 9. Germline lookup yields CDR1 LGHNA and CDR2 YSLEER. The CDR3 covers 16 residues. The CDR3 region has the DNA TGCGCCAGCAGCCAATCGACAGGGTCCTTTGCCGGGGAGCTGTTTTTT. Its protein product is CASSQSTGSFAGELFF.

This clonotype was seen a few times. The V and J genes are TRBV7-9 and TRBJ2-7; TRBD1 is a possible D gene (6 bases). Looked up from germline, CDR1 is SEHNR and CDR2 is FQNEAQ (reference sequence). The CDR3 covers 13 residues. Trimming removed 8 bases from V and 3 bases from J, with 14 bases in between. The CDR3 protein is CASQGWQSYEQYF. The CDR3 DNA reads TGTGCCAGCCAGGGGTGGCAGAGCTACGAGCAGTACTTC.

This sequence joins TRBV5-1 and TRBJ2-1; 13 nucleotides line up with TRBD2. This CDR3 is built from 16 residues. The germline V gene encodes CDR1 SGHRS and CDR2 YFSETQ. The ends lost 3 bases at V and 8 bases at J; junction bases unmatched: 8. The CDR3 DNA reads TGCGCCAGCAGCTCCCTTACTAGCGGGGGGGCACATGAGCAGTTCTTC. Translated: CASSSLTSGGAHEQFF.

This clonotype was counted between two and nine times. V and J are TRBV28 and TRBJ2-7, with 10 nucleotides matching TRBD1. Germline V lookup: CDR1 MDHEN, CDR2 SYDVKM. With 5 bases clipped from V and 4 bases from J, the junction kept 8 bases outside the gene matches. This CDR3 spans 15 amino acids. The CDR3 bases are TGTGCCAGCAGTGCGGGACAGGGGATAACGTACGAGCAGTACGTC. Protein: CASSAGQGITYEQYV.

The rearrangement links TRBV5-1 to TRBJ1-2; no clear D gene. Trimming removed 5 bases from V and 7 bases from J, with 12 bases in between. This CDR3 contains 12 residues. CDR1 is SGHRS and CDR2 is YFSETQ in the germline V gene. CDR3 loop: CASSGSVAGYTF. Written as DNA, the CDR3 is TGCGCCAGCAGTGGGTCCGTGGCTGGCTACACCTTC.

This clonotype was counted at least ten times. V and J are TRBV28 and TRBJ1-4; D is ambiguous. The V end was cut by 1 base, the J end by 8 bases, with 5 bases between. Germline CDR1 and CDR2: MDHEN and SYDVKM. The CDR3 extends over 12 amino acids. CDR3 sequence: CASSLLREKLFF. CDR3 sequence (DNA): TGTGCCAGCAGTTTATTGCGGGAAAAACTGTTTTTT.